The T cell receptor beta chain under discussion was sequenced for a study of blood T cell repertoires in COVID-19. Across the study: Acute and convalescent COVID-19 samples came from the United States, Italy and Spain. The cDNA or gDNA used as material had been derived from T cells, B-cell-depleted T cells, or PBMCs.

Data came from immunoSEQ multiplex PCR; TCRdb stores just in-frame clones and leaves some out. The repertoire holds 57,000 or so clones, with about nine tenths as singletons. The CDR3 spans 16 residues. V lost 0 bases and J lost 0; bases outside the gene matches: 1. Germline V gives CDR1 SGHRS, CDR2 YFSETQ. This receptor was identified in a woman in her forties or fifties with active or convalescent COVID-19. Sequencing input: peripheral blood. The gene calls are TRBV5-1 and TRBJ2-1; 9 bases are shared with TRBD2. CDR3 bases: TGCGCCAGCAGCTTGGATAGCGGGGGCTCCTACAATGAGCAGTTCTTC. Its translation is CASSLDSGGSYNEQFF.